The 12 T cell receptor beta chains below all came from one sample that was sequenced in a study of blood T cell repertoires in COVID-19. TCRdb keeps only in-frame clones here, not all; method: immunoSEQ multiplex PCR. The table shows fewer than 100,000 clones, with around 87% occurring only once. Sequenced: peripheral blood. The receptors here all came from a human donor with acute or convalescent COVID-19. The donor label of this sample is uncertain.

The rearrangement links TRBV7-2 to TRBJ2-7; 8 bases line up with TRBD1. With V trimmed by 5 bases and J by 0 bases, 6 bases remained unmatched. CDR3 length equals 15 residues. Germline CDR1 SGHTA, CDR2 FQGNSA. The CDR3 sequence: CASSPTGQGSYEQYF. The CDR3 bases are TGTGCCAGCAGCCCCACTGGACAGGGCTCCTACGAGCAGTACTTC.

This clone was detected once. The genes are TRBV3-1 (or the pseudogene TRBV3-2) and TRBJ1-5; maybe TRBD1 (6 bases). Between the trimmed V and J ends, which lost 4 bases and 0 bases, there was a span of 10 bases. The CDR3 covers 15 residues. The germline V gene has CDR1 LGHDT and CDR2 YNNKEL (reference sequence). The CDR3 sequence: CASSPGTLSNQPQHF. Written as DNA, the CDR3 is TGTGCCAGCAGCCCCGGGACACTTAGCAATCAGCCCCAGCATTTT.

The rearrangement joins TRBV7-9 to TRBJ2-1; TRBD2 matches 14 bases. CDR3 length equals 16 residues. V gave up 5 bases and J gave up 4 bases; unmatched junction bases: 4. Germline loops: CDR1 SEHNR, CDR2 FQNEAQ (reference sequence). CDR3 residues: CASSEGLAGVYNEQFF. CDR3 coding DNA: TGTGCCAGCAGCGAGGGACTAGCGGGGGTTTACAATGAGCAGTTCTTC.

The chain recombines TRBV11-3 with TRBJ2-7; D remains unclear. V was trimmed by 4 bases and J by 4 bases, leaving 8 bases between them. The CDR3 is made up of 12 amino acids. Germline V lookup: CDR1 SGHNT, CDR2 YENEEA. The CDR3 DNA is TGTGCCAGCAGCTCCGACTCGTACGAGCAGTACTTC. Protein sequence: CASSSDSYEQYF.

This clone has just one count. The V and J genes are TRBV3-1 (or the pseudogene TRBV3-2) and TRBJ1-1; a possible D gene is TRBD1 (5 bases). V dropped 4 bases and J dropped 4 bases, with 19 bases sitting between them. The CDR3 totals 16 residues. Germline CDR1 and CDR2: LGHDT and YNNKEL (reference sequence). The CDR3 sequence: CASSLPYAGGGTEAFF. The CDR3 nucleotides read TGTGCCAGCAGCCTCCCCTACGCGGGGGGGGGCACTGAAGCTTTCTTT.

J is TRBJ1-6 and V is TRBV7-8; no firm D call. The V and J ends lost 1 base and 3 bases respectively, with 10 bases between them. This CDR3 has 16 residues. Germline V lookup: CDR1 SGHVS, CDR2 FQNEAQ. The chain's CDR3 is CASSLVGTLYNSPLHF. CDR3 DNA sequence: TGTGCCAGCAGCTTAGTGGGCACCCTCTATAATTCACCCCTCCACTTT.

This chain links TRBV25-1 with TRBJ2-7; tentatively, D is TRBD1 (7 bases). V dropped 7 bases and J dropped 5 bases, with 15 bases sitting between them. This CDR3 spans 13 amino acids. From germline, CDR1 is MGHDK and CDR2 SYGVNS. CDR3 bases: TGTGCCAGCAAGGAGGGGGCTTCACACGAGCAGTACTTC. Translation: CASKEGASHEQYF.

The V and J genes are TRBV5-5 and TRBJ1-2, with D uncertain. Germline CDR1 and CDR2: SGHKS and YYEKEE (reference sequence). V was clipped by 3 bases and J by 8 bases, with 11 bases between them. CDR3 length: 12 residues. The CDR3 loop is CASSSREGGYTF. The CDR3 nucleotides read TGTGCCAGCAGCTCCCGTGAGGGCGGCTACACCTTC.

This clone was found once. CDR3 sequence (DNA): TGTGCCAGCTCCCCAGGGGCGGTTGGTGAGCAGTTCTTC. This sequence encodes CASSPGAVGEQFF. This sequence joins TRBV27 and TRBJ2-1; maybe TRBD1 (6 bases). The CDR3 loop spans 13 amino acids. The germline CDR1 and CDR2 sequences are MNHEY and SMNVEV (reference sequence). Trimming removed 8 bases from V and 9 bases from J, with 17 bases in between.

The genes are TRBV9 and TRBJ1-5, with TRBD1 matching 10 bases. This CDR3 region has 19 residues. The germline CDR1 and CDR2 sequences are SGDLS and YYNGEE. After removal of 0 bases from V and 2 bases from J, the junction contained 11 bases not matched to a gene. CDR3 in DNA: TGTGCCAGCAGCGTAGTCGCCAACGGGACAGGGGATGGCAATCAGCCCCAGCATTTT. As protein: CASSVVANGTGDGNQPQHF.

The rearrangement uses TRBV19 and TRBJ1-1, with D possibly being TRBD1 (5 bases). Germline assignment: CDR1 LNHDA and CDR2 SQIVND (reference sequence). The CDR3 sequence is 16 residues long. V dropped 2 bases and J dropped 0 bases, with 13 bases sitting between them. CDR3 residues: CASSIRPQGVNTEAFF. CDR3 DNA: TGTGCCAGTAGTATACGACCCCAGGGTGTGAACACTGAAGCTTTCTTT.

The rearrangement uses TRBV6-5 and TRBJ2-7; 9 nucleotides line up with TRBD1. This CDR3 comprises 14 residues. V dropped 6 bases and J dropped 3; count of bases not matched to a gene: 6. Germline V gene lookup returns CDR1 MNHEY and CDR2 SVGAGI. The CDR3 loop is CASRVDRGYYEQYF. The CDR3 nucleotides are TGTGCCAGCAGAGTAGACAGGGGGTACTACGAGCAGTACTTC.